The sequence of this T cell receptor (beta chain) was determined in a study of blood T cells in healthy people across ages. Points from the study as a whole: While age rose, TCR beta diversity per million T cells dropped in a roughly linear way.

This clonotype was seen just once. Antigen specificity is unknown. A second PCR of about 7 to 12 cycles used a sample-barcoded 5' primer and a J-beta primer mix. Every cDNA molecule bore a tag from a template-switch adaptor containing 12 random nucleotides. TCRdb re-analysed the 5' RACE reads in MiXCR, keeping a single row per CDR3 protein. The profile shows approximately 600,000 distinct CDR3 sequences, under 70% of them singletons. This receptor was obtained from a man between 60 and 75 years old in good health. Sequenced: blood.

The CDR3, as DNA: TGCAGTGCTAGCTCAATGACAGGCCAAGAGACCCAGTACTTC. Its translation: CSASSMTGQETQYF. The chain employs TRBV20-1 and TRBJ2-5; weak D call: TRBD1 (6 bases). Germline loops: CDR1 DFQATT, CDR2 SNEGSKA (reference sequence). This CDR3 spans 14 amino acids. The V end was cut by 3 bases, the J end by 1 base, with 12 bases between.